Presented here are 2 T cell receptor beta chains from one specimen sequenced in a study of radiotherapy plus CTLA-4 blockade in lung cancer. TCRdb's table, derived via immunoSEQ multiplex PCR, lists solely in-frame clones and lacks some. The sample carries 30,000 to 35,000 clones, roughly 71% recorded once. The material was peripheral blood, obtained from a patient treated with radiotherapy plus ipilimumab. The receptors come from a human donor with non-small cell lung cancer who had stable disease on radiotherapy plus ipilimumab.

The V and J genes are TRBV5-1 and TRBJ2-7; D may be TRBD1 (6 bases). V gave up 4 bases and J gave up 5 bases, with 19 bases separating them. Per the germline V gene, CDR1 is SGHRS and CDR2 is YFSETQ. This CDR3 has 15 residues. Here the CDR3 DNA reads TGCGCCAGCAGCCACGGTCTTGGGGGCGCGGACGAGCAGTACTTC. Its protein product is CASSHGLGGADEQYF.

This clone was counted once. The rearrangement links TRBV5-1 to TRBJ2-2; D unresolved. Per the germline V gene, CDR1 is SGHRS and CDR2 is YFSETQ. The V end was cut by 0 bases, the J end by 4 bases, with 7 bases between. The CDR3 is 14 amino acids. In DNA form, the CDR3 reads TGCGCCAGCAGCTTGGGGTCCAGCACCGGGGAGCTGTTTTTT. It is translated as CASSLGSSTGELFF.